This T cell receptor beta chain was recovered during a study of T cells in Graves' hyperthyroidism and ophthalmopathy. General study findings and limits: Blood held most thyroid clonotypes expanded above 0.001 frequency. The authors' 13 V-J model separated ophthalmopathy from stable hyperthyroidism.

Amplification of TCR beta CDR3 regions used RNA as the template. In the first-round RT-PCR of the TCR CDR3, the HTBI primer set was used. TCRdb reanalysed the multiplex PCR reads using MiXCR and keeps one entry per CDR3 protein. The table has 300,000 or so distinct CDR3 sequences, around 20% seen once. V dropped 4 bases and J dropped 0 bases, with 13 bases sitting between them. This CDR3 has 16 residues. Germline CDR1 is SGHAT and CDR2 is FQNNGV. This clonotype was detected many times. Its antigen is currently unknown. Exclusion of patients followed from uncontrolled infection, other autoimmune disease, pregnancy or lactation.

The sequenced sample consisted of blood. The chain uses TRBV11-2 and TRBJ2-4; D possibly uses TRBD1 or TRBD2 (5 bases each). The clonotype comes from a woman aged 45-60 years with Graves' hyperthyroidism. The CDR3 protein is CASSSGTALAKNIQYF. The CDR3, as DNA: TGTGCCAGCAGCTCCGGGACGGCGTTAGCCAAAAACATTCAGTACTTC. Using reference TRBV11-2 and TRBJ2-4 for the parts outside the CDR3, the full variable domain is EAGVAQSPRYKIIEKRQSVAFWCNPISGHATLYWYQQILGQGPKLLIQFQNNGVVDDSQLPKDRFSAERLKGVDSTLKIQPAKLEDSAVYLCASSSGTALAKNIQYFGAGTRLSVL.